The 25 T cell receptor beta chains below all came from one sample that was sequenced in a study of blood T cells in healthy people across ages. The authors ran a second PCR of about 7 to 11 cycles using a sample-barcoded 5' primer and a J-beta primer mix. TCRdb fed the 5' RACE reads into MiXCR, producing one record per CDR3 protein. This table holds 1.5 million to 2 million distinct CDR3 sequences, under 30% found once. Sequenced input: blood. Source of these receptors: a woman aged 30 to 39 in good health.

A few counts support this clonotype. This sequence joins TRBV7-3 and TRBJ1-4; 10 nucleotides match TRBD1. The CDR3 has 18 residues. Per the germline V gene, CDR1 is SGHTA and CDR2 is FQGTGA. V was pared by 5 bases and J by 4 bases, with 13 bases of the junction left unmatched. The CDR3 DNA reads TGTGCCAGCAGCCCGCACTCTCCAGGGACAGGGGTTAATGAAAAACTGTTTTTT. Translation: CASSPHSPGTGVNEKLFF.

The chain combines TRBV7-9 with TRBJ2-1; D is uncertain. Germline V gene lookup returns CDR1 SEHNR and CDR2 FQNEAQ (reference sequence). The CDR3 is 15 residues long. V shed 3 bases and J shed 7 bases, with 16 bases lying between them. This chain's CDR3 is CASSLDLSLGNEQFF. The CDR3 nucleotides are TGTGCCAGCAGCTTGGACCTTAGTCTGGGGAATGAGCAGTTCTTC. Full variable domain (outside the CDR3, taken from reference TRBV7-9 and TRBJ2-1): DTGVSQNPRHKITKRGQNVTFRCDPISEHNRLYWYRQTLGQGPEFLTYFQNEAQLEKSRLLSDRFSAERPKGSFSTLEIQRTEQGDSAMYLCASSLDLSLGNEQFFGPGTRLTVL.

The J gene is TRBJ2-2, the V gene TRBV14, with unresolved D. Trimming removed 0 bases at V and 7 bases at J, with 9 bases between. The CDR3 sequence is 14 residues long. Germline assignment: CDR1 SGHDN and CDR2 FVKESK. The CDR3 here is CASSQESLGGELFF. The CDR3, as DNA: TGTGCCAGCAGCCAAGAAAGTTTGGGCGGGGAGCTGTTTTTT.

The V gene is TRBV20-1, the J gene TRBJ2-5, with 9 bases matching TRBD2. The CDR3 totals 15 residues. Germline V CDR1 and CDR2: DFQATT, SNEGSKA (reference sequence). J was trimmed by 5 bases and V by 4 bases; bases with no gene match: 11. The CDR3 region is CSANSFSGSRETQYF. DNA of the CDR3: TGCAGTGCTAATTCCTTTAGCGGGAGTAGGGAGACCCAGTACTTC.

The rearrangement uses TRBV7-2 and TRBJ2-7; 8 bases agree with TRBD2. The J call may be incorrect, as the DNA end agrees better with TRBJ2-5. Germline CDR1 is SGHTA and CDR2 is FQGNSA. The CDR3 length is 17 residues. CDR3 residues: CASSLVVGAGGRKTQYF. The DNA for the CDR3 is TGTGCCAGCAGCTTAGTTGTAGGGGCGGGGGGCAGGAAGACCCAGTACTTC.

The table lists this clonotype with a few counts. The chain couples TRBV7-2 to TRBJ2-1; D call uncertain. CDR3 length equals 14 residues. The V end lost 7 bases, the J end lost 6 bases, and 16 bases lay between the germline ends. Germline assignment: CDR1 SGHTA and CDR2 FQGNSA. CDR3 amino acids: CASTSDGLSNEQFF. In DNA form, the CDR3 reads TGTGCCAGCACCTCGGACGGGCTCTCCAATGAGCAGTTCTTC. Together with reference TRBV7-2 and TRBJ2-1, the CDR3 gives the full variable domain: GAGVSQSPSNKVTEKGKDVELRCDPISGHTALYWYRQSLGQGLEFLIYFQGNSAPDKSGLPSDRFSAERTGGSVSTLTIQRTQQEDSAVYLCASTSDGLSNEQFFGPGTRLTVL.

The rearrangement joins TRBV12-3 or TRBV12-4 to TRBJ2-3; 8 nucleotides agree with TRBD2. The V and J ends lost 5 bases and 1 base, in that order; junction bases with no gene match: 8. This CDR3 is 16 amino acids long. This CDR3 reads CASSLDTAGGTDTQYF. The CDR3 DNA sequence: TGTGCCAGCAGTCTAGATACAGCGGGGGGCACAGATACGCAGTATTTT.

This clonotype was counted a few times. The chain is built from TRBV6-2 or TRBV6-3 and TRBJ2-7; D is unclear. The germline V gene encodes CDR1 MNHEY and CDR2 SVGEGT. Trimming stripped 0 bases from V and 3 bases from J, with 15 bases between. The CDR3 is 16 residues long. This CDR3 reads CASSYSSARRRYEQYF. The CDR3 DNA is TGTGCCAGCAGTTACTCCTCTGCGCGCAGACGCTACGAGCAGTACTTC.

The table lists this clonotype with a few counts. V usage is TRBV5-1 and J usage is TRBJ2-5, with 7 nucleotides matching TRBD2. CDR3 length: 14 amino acids. The germline V gene encodes CDR1 SGHRS and CDR2 YFSETQ. Trimming cost V 1 base and J 4 bases; bases outside gene matches: 4. The CDR3 is CASSLHPGGETQYF. The CDR3 DNA is TGCGCCAGCAGCTTGCATCCGGGGGGAGAGACCCAGTACTTC.

To note about this clonotype: At one boundary the junction diverges from the germline segment, which might be a read error. J is TRBJ2-7 and V is TRBV6-6, with 8 bases that match TRBD1. Germline CDR1 is MNHNY and CDR2 is SVGAGI (reference sequence). CDR3 length: 15 residues. CDR3: CAGSYVGTGRVEQYF. The DNA for the CDR3 is TGTGCCGGCAGTTACGTCGGGACAGGCAGGGTGGAGCAGTACTTC.

A word on this clonotype: Compared with germline, one end of the junction differs, possibly owing to a read error. CDR3 sequence reads: CSARDITGGLFF. Written as DNA, the CDR3 is TGCAGTGCTAGAGATATCACCGGGGGGCTGTTTTTT. The genes are TRBV20-1 and TRBJ2-2; possibly TRBD2 for D (6 bases). CDR3 size: 12 residues. Germline assignment: CDR1 DFQATT and CDR2 SNEGSKA (reference sequence).

This clonotype was counted many times. This chain links TRBV7-9 with TRBJ2-5; 12 bases match TRBD2. Germline V gene data show CDR1 as SEHNR and CDR2 as FQNEAQ (reference sequence). This CDR3 contains 16 residues. V was clipped by 5 bases and J by 4 bases; unmatched bases: 8. The CDR3 coding sequence is TGTGCCAGCAGCCTAAGACTAGCGGGAGTCAGAGAGACCCAGTACTTC. Translating gives CASSLRLAGVRETQYF.

This clonotype was detected once. The junction does not match germline at one end; this may be a read error. V usage is TRBV18 and J usage is TRBJ2-1; D gene uncertain. The CDR3 totals 12 residues. Germline CDR1 and CDR2: KGHSH and LQKENI. Here the CDR3 DNA reads TGTGTCAGCTCACCGTTTAACGATGAGCAGTTCTTC. Protein product: CVSSPFNDEQFF.

This clonotype came up a few times. The chain carries TRBV6-1 and TRBJ2-1; 8 bases line up with TRBD2. Germline CDR1 and CDR2: MNHNS and SASEGT. J lost 0 bases, V lost 6 bases, and 16 bases had no gene match. The CDR3 has 19 residues. The CDR3 region is CASSRPGLGARGSYNEQFF. The CDR3 nucleotides are TGTGCCAGCAGCCGCCCGGGACTAGGAGCGAGGGGCTCCTACAATGAGCAGTTCTTC.

This clonotype was picked up many times. The gene calls are TRBV7-2 and TRBJ2-7; D tentatively fits TRBD1 or TRBD2 (5 bases each). V was trimmed by 5 bases and J by 0 bases, leaving 17 bases between them. This CDR3 comprises 16 residues. Germline V CDR1 and CDR2: SGHTA, FQGNSA. CDR3 residues: CASSIDSGTDSYEQYF. The CDR3 nucleotides are TGTGCCAGCAGCATAGATTCTGGGACGGACTCCTACGAGCAGTACTTC.

This clonotype was seen repeatedly, ten times or more. The chain combines TRBV5-1 with TRBJ2-4; D is undetermined. Trimming took off 0 bases at V and 0 bases at J, with 19 bases between the two ends. This CDR3 is built from 19 residues. Germline V gene sequence: CDR1 SGHRS, CDR2 YFSETQ. The CDR3 region is CASSLDGSQLLLAKNIQYF. CDR3 nucleotides: TGCGCCAGCAGCTTGGACGGCAGCCAACTCCTACTAGCCAAAAACATTCAGTACTTC.

This clonotype showed up just a few times. The CDR3 protein is CASSVGLRGLPQHF. The DNA for the CDR3 is TGTGCCAGCAGCGTAGGGCTAAGGGGGCTGCCCCAGCATTTT. The chain joins TRBV9 to TRBJ1-5; 7 bases map to TRBD1. J gave up 9 bases and V 0 bases, and 6 bases lay outside the gene matches. Germline V lookup: CDR1 SGDLS, CDR2 YYNGEE. This CDR3 has 14 amino acids.

This chain uses TRBV10-3 with TRBJ1-2; a possible D gene is TRBD1 (5 bases). The germline V gene encodes CDR1 ENHRY and CDR2 SYGVKD. Trimming removed 4 bases at V and 12 bases at J, with 18 bases between. The CDR3 contains 13 residues. The chain's CDR3 is CAISGGAGSGHTF. CDR3 nucleotides: TGTGCCATCAGTGGGGGCGCAGGGTCCGGCCACACCTTC.

Details on this clonotype: A much larger clone lies a single base off, so this may be a read error. The CDR3 nucleotides are TGCGGTGCTAGAGACGGGGGAGGCTACACCTTC. This encodes CGARDGGGYTF. This chain joins TRBV20-1 and TRBJ1-2; possibly TRBD1 for D (5 bases). Germline CDR1 reads DFQATT; CDR2 reads SNEGSKA (reference sequence). The CDR3 contains 11 residues.

This clonotype has only a few counts. The rearrangement links TRBV12-3 or TRBV12-4 to TRBJ2-1, with 7 bases aligning to TRBD1. After removal of 5 bases from V and 6 bases from J, the junction contained 7 bases not matched to a gene. The CDR3 consists of 14 residues. The CDR3 DNA reads as TGTGCCAGCAGTCCGGGACAGTCATTCAATGAGCAGTTCTTC. It specifies CASSPGQSFNEQFF.

The chain combines TRBV20-1 with TRBJ2-1; TRBD2 aligns across 9 bases. The V segment lost 6 bases and the J segment 8 bases; nucleotides outside the gene matches: 11. This CDR3 has 14 residues. The germline gives CDR1 DFQATT, CDR2 SNEGSKA (reference sequence). The CDR3 bases are TGCAGTGCCGTGGGGGCGGGAGGGCCCCATGAGCAGTTCTTC. Translating gives CSAVGAGGPHEQFF.

V and J are TRBV9 and TRBJ2-5; D is uncertain. CDR3 length: 13 residues. CDR1 and CDR2 (germline): SGDLS, YYNGEE. The ends were cut back, 1 base at V and 5 bases at J, with 9 bases in the middle. The CDR3 region is CASSVREVETQYF. CDR3 DNA: TGTGCCAGCAGCGTACGCGAGGTGGAGACCCAGTACTTC.

V usage is TRBV2 and J usage is TRBJ2-3; the D call may be TRBD1 or TRBD2 (7 bases each). Germline V gene sequence: CDR1 SNHLY, CDR2 FYNNEI. V gave up 10 bases and J gave up 5 bases, with 22 bases separating them. The CDR3 covers 15 residues. The CDR3 region has the DNA TGTGCCACCTCTGACAGGGAGGGGGCTGGAGATACGCAGTATTTT. This codes for CATSDREGAGDTQYF.

This clonotype has a count of ten or more. V usage is TRBV12-3 or TRBV12-4 and J usage is TRBJ2-7; D ambiguous. V gave up 7 bases and J gave up 0 bases, with 13 bases separating them. This CDR3 region has 14 residues. CDR3 sequence: CASTLHDSSYEQYF. The CDR3 nucleotides are TGTGCCAGCACCTTACATGATAGCTCCTACGAGCAGTACTTC.

CDR3 loop: CASSLHPPGIGSGDTQYF. As DNA, the CDR3 is TGTGCCAGCAGCTTACACCCTCCCGGGATAGGAAGCGGTGATACGCAGTATTTT. The chain recombines TRBV7-2 with TRBJ2-3; maybe TRBD2 (5 bases). Germline V gene data show CDR1 as SGHTA and CDR2 as FQGNSA. CDR3 size: 18 residues. V dropped 2 bases and J dropped 6 bases, with 24 bases sitting between them.